This entry describes one TCR beta chain. The sequenced template was RNA, covering the TCR beta CDR3 region. Scientists carried out first-round RT-PCR using HTBI primers and then a second-round multiplex PCR. TCRdb itself ran the multiplex PCR reads through MiXCR, one entry per CDR3 protein. This sample yields about 740,000 distinct CDR3 sequences, of which 40% are seen a single time; 44% belongs to the top ten. The record originates from a study of Graves' ophthalmopathy and Graves' hyperthyroidism. On the study more broadly: The study drew peripheral blood at initial diagnosis, before any treatment.

Germline assignment: CDR1 SNHLY and CDR2 FYNNEI. The CDR3 totals 14 residues. Trimming took off 3 bases at V and 8 bases at J, with 13 bases between the two ends. The receptor comes from an adult man with Graves' ophthalmopathy. The sequenced material came from peripheral blood. The chain links TRBV2 to TRBJ1-4; a weak D match, TRBD1 (5 bases). CDR3 in DNA: TGTGCCAGCAGTGATTGGGCAGGGCTCGAAAAACTGTTTTTT. It translates to CASSDWAGLEKLFF.